This T cell receptor beta chain comes out of a study of blood T cell repertoires in COVID-19. The overall study: From the United States, Italy and Spain came samples of acute and convalescent COVID-19. Sources were T cells, B-cell-depleted T cells, or PBMCs; the material itself was cDNA or gDNA.

From germline, CDR1 is PRHDT and CDR2 FYEKMQ (reference sequence). Trimming removed 6 bases from V and 4 bases from J, with 9 bases in between. The CDR3 runs 13 residues. Study processing details: Reference gene primer amplification gave nucleated cell count estimates. TCRdb's table, derived via immunoSEQ multiplex PCR, lists solely in-frame clones and lacks some. V, J and clone size derive from that table, while D and trimming were established from the DNA sequence. The sample records more than 300,000 clones, 88% being singletons. The receptor was isolated from a woman aged 18-35 years who had recovered from COVID-19. Specimen: PBMCs or T cells enriched from blood (not recorded which). The chain combines TRBV13 with TRBJ2-2, with D possibly being TRBD1 (6 bases). CDR3 nucleotides: TGTGCCAGCAGTACAGGGTTCACCGGGGAGCTGTTTTTT. Its protein is CASSTGFTGELFF.